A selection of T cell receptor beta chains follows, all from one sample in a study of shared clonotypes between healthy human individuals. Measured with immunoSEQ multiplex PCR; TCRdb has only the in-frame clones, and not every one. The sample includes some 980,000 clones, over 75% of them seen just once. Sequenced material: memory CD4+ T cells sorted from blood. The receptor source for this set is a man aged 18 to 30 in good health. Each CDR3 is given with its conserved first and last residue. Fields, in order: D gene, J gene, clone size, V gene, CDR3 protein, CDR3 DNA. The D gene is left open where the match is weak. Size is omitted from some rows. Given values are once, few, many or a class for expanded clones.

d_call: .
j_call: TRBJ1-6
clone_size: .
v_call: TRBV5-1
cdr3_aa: CASSLVAQDNSPLHF
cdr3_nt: TGCGCCAGCAGCTTGGTCGCCCAGGACAATTCACCCCTCCACTTT

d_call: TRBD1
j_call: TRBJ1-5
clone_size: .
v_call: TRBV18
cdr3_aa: CASSPAGTGIRSNQPQHF
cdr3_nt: TGTGCCAGCTCACCCGCCGGGACAGGGATCAGAAGCAATCAGCCCCAGCATTTT

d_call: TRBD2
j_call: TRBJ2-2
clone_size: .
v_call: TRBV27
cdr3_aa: CASSFTTSGGSGELFF
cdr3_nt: TGTGCCAGCAGTTTCACGACTAGCGGGGGTTCCGGGGAGCTGTTTTTT

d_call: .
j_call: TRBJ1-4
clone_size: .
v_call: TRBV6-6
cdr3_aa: CASSYSGDFRKLFF
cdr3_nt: TGTGCCAGCAGTTACTCGGGGGACTTTAGAAAACTGTTTTTT

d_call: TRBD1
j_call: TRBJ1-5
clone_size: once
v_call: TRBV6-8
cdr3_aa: CASSYDPGTDPSNQPQHF
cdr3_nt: TGTGCCAGCAGTTACGATCCTGGGACAGATCCTAGCAATCAGCCCCAGCATTTT

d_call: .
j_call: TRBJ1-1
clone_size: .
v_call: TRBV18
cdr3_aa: CASSPLQGTEAFF
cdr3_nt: TGTGCCAGCTCACCCCTTCAGGGCACTGAAGCTTTCTTT

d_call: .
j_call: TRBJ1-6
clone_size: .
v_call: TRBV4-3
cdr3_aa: CASSRHKGLLGSPLHF
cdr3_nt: TGCGCCAGCAGCCGACACAAGGGGTTATTGGGTTCACCCCTCCACTTT

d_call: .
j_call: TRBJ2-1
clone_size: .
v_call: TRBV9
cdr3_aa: CASSVSGASSYNEQFF
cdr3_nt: TGTGCCAGCAGCGTAAGCGGAGCGAGCTCCTACAATGAGCAGTTCTTC

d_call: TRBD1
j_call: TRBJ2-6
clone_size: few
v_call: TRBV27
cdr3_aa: CASSRDRVGANVLTF
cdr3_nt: TGTGCCAGCAGTCGCGACAGGGTTGGGGCCAACGTCCTGACTTTC

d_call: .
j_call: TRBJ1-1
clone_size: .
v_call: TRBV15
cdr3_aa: CATSRDSERGVEAFF
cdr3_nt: TGTGCCACCAGCAGAGATTCAGAACGGGGGGTTGAAGCTTTCTTT

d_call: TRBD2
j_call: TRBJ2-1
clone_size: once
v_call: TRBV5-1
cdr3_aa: CASSQGRGRLAGGYNEQFF
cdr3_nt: TGCGCCAGCAGCCAAGGACGAGGCAGGCTAGCGGGGGGTTACAATGAGCAGTTCTTC

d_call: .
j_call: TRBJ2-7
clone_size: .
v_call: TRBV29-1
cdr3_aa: CSPNRLKTSYEQYF
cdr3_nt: TGCAGCCCGAACCGACTGAAAACCTCCTACGAGCAGTACTTC

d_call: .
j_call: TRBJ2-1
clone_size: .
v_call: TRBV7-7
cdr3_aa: CASSLGRGSNEQFF
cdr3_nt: TGTGCTAGCAGCTTAGGCAGGGGTAGCAATGAGCAGTTCTTC

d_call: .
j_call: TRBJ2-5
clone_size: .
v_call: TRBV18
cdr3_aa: CASSPEVKTQYF
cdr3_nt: TGTGCCAGCTCTCCAGAGGTAAAGACCCAGTACTTC

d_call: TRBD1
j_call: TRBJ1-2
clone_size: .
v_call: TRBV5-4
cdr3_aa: CASSWTGGYGYTF
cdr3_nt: TGTGCCAGCAGTTGGACAGGGGGGTATGGCTACACCTTC

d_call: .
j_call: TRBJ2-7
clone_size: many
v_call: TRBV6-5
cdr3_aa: CASRRAVDPTYEQYF
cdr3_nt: TGTGCCAGCAGACGAGCCGTGGACCCTACCTACGAGCAGTACTTC

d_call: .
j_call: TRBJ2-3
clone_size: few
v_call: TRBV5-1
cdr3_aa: CASSDQVFTGADTQYF
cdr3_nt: TGCGCCAGCAGCGACCAGGTTTTTACAGGTGCAGATACGCAGTATTTT

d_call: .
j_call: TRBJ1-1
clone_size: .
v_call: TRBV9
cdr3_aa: CASSPEPTAYTEAFF
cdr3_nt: TGTGCCAGCAGCCCGGAACCGACAGCGTACACTGAAGCTTTCTTT

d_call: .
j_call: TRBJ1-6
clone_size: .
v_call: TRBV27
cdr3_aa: CASSPGRQGNSPLHF
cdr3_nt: TGTGCCAGCAGTCCCGGTCGGCAGGGGAATTCACCCCTCCACTTT

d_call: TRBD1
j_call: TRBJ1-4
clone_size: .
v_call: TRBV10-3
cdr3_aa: CAISEEQGEYEKLFF
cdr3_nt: TGTGCCATCAGTGAGGAGCAGGGGGAGTATGAAAAACTGTTTTTT

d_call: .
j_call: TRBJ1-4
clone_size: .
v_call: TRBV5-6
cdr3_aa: CASSSSNEKLFF
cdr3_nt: TGTGCCAGCAGCTCTAGTAATGAAAAACTGTTTTTT

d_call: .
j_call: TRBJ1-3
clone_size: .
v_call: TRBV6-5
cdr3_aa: CASSYSHSPGNTIYF
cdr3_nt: TGTGCCAGCAGTTACTCCCACAGTCCTGGAAACACCATATATTTT

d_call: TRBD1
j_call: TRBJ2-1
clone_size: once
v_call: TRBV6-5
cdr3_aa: CASSPFGTGYNEQFF
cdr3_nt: TGTGCCAGCAGCCCCTTCGGGACAGGCTACAATGAGCAGTTCTTC

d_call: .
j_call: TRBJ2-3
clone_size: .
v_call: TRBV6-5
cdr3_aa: CASARDSQEYF
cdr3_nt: TGTGCCAGCGCTAGAGACAGTCAAGAGTATTTT

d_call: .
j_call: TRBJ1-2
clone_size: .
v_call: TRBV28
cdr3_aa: CATGGYGYTF
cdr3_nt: TGTGCCACCGGGGGCTATGGCTACACCTTC

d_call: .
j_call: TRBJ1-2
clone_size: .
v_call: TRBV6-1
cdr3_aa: CASSRTDSNYGYTF
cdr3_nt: TGTGCCAGCAGCCGAACCGACAGTAACTATGGCTACACCTTC

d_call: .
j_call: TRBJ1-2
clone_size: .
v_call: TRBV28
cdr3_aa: CASSTFPFTYGYTF
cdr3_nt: TGTGCCAGCAGTACCTTTCCCTTTACCTATGGCTACACCTTC

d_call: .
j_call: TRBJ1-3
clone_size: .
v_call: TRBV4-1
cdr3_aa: CASSQEGQGSSGNTIYF
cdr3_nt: TGCGCCAGCAGCCAAGAGGGGCAGGGTTCCTCTGGAAACACCATATATTTT

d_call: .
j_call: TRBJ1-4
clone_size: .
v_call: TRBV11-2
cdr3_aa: CASSRGYNEKLFF
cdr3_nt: TGTGCCAGCAGCAGGGGATATAATGAAAAACTGTTTTTT

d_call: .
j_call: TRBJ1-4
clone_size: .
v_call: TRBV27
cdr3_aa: CASSPSYLRNEKLFF
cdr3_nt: TGTGCCAGCAGTCCTTCTTATCTGAGGAATGAAAAACTGTTTTTT

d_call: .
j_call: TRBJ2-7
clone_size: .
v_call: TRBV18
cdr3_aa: CASSPQALASSYEQYF
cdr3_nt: TGTGCCAGCTCACCTCAGGCCCTCGCCAGCTCCTACGAGCAGTACTTC

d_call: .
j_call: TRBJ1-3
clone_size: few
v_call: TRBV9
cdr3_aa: CASSSRQSGNTIYF
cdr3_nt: TGTGCCAGCAGCTCGCGACAGTCTGGAAACACCATATATTTT

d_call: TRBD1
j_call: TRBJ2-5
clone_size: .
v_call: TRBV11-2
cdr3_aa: CASSPRDREETQYF
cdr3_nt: TGTGCCAGCAGCCCTCGGGACAGGGAAGAGACCCAGTACTTC

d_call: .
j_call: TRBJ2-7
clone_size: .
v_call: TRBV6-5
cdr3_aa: CASSYSTSSYEQYF
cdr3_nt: TGTGCCAGCAGTTACTCGACCTCCTCCTACGAGCAGTACTTC

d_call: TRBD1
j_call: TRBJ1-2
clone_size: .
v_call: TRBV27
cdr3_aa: CASRLQGAGGYTF
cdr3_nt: TGTGCCAGCAGGTTACAGGGGGCGGGTGGCTACACCTTC

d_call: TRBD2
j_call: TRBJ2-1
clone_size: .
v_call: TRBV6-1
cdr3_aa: CASSDSLAGGREFF
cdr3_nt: TGTGCCAGCAGTGATTCACTAGCGGGGGGGAGGGAGTTCTTC

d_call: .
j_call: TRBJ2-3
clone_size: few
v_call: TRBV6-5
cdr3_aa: CASSSYGGSTDTQYF
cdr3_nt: TGTGCCAGCAGTTCTTACGGGGGAAGCACAGATACGCAGTATTTT

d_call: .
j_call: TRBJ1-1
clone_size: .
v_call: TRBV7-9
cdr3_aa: CASSWGDPANTEAFF
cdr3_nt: TGTGCCAGCAGCTGGGGGGACCCCGCGAACACTGAAGCTTTCTTT

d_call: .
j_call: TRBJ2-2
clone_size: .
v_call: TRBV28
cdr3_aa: CASSTNTGELFF
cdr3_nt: TGTGCCAGCAGTACAAACACCGGGGAGCTGTTTTTT

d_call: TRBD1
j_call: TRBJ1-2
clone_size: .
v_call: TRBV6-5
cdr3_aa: CASSRGQGYGYTF
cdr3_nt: TGTGCCAGCAGTCGAGGACAGGGGTACGGCTACACCTTC

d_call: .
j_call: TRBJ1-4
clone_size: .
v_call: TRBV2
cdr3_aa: CASRSGGATNEKLFF
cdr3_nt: TGTGCCAGCAGGTCGGGGGGAGCAACTAATGAAAAACTGTTTTTT

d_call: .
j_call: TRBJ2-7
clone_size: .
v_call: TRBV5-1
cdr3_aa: CASSFTGQIAPYEQYF
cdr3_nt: TGCGCCAGCAGCTTCACCGGACAGATTGCCCCCTACGAGCAGTACTTC

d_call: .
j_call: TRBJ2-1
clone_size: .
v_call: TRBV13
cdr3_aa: CASSLNSGVYNEQFF
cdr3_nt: TGTGCCAGCAGCTTAAATAGCGGAGTTTACAATGAGCAGTTCTTC

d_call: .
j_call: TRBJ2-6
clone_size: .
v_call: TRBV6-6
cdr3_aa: CASSSAQSGANVLTF
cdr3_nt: TGTGCCAGCAGTTCCGCCCAGTCCGGGGCCAACGTCCTGACTTTC

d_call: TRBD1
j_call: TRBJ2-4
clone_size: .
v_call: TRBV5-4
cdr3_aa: CASSQDRADIQYF
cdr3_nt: TGTGCCAGCAGCCAGGACAGGGCTGACATTCAGTACTTC

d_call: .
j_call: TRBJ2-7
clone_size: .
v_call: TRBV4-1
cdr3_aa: CASSQPGKTYEQYF
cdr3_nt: TGCGCCAGCAGCCAACCGGGAAAGACCTACGAGCAGTACTTC

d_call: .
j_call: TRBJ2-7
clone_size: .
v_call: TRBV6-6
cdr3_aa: CASSPRGIPGQYF
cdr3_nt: TGTGCCAGCAGTCCTAGGGGGATCCCGGGGCAGTACTTC